Shown below are 24 T cell receptor beta chains from a single sample sequenced in a study of shared clonotypes between healthy human individuals. Sequencing used immunoSEQ multiplex PCR; TCRdb keeps in-frame clones, though not all of them. The sample includes 2,500,000 or so clones, roughly 90% of them seen just once. Sequences were obtained from naive CD4+ T cells from PBMCs. Sample subset: CD45RA+ positively selected. The receptors come from a man aged 18 to 29 in good health. Some clones in this sample may be carry-over from other donors' samples.

The chain is built from TRBV5-4 and TRBJ2-5, with 9 bases lining up with TRBD1. There are 15 residues in the CDR3. Trimming at V came to 4 bases and at J to 5 bases, leaving 9 bases not matched to a gene. CDR1 and CDR2 (germline): SGHNT, YYREEE (reference sequence). The chain's CDR3 is CASSTQTGGRETQYF. Written as DNA, the CDR3 is TGTGCCAGCAGCACACAAACAGGGGGCAGGGAGACCCAGTACTTC.

On this clone: Other DNA sequences in the sample encode the same CDR3. The chain couples TRBV28 to TRBJ1-2, with D possibly matching TRBD1 (5 bases). The CDR3 is 12 amino acids. Germline-derived CDR1 and CDR2 are MDHEN and SYDVKM. Trimming cost V 4 bases and J 3 bases, with 6 bases left between them. CDR3 amino acids: CASSSGDYGYTF. The CDR3 nucleotides read TGTGCCAGCAGTTCGGGGGACTATGGCTACACCTTC.

This clone was recorded only once. Here the CDR3 DNA reads TGTGCCACCAAGCGGGAGGTGGAGACCCAGTACTTC. This codes for CATKREVETQYF. The chain joins TRBV2 to TRBJ2-5; 9 bases are shared with TRBD2. Trimming removed 10 bases from V and 5 bases from J; junction bases left unmatched: 5. The V gene's germline CDR1 is SNHLY and CDR2 FYNNEI. The CDR3 spans 12 residues.

The V gene is TRBV27, the J gene TRBJ2-6; possibly TRBD1 for D (6 bases). V was trimmed by 4 bases and J by 0 bases, leaving 13 bases between them. CDR1 is MNHEY and CDR2 is SMNVEV in the germline V gene (reference sequence). This CDR3 region has 17 residues. In nucleotides, the CDR3 is TGTGCCAGCAGTTCAGGGGATGGACTCTCTGGGGCCAACGTCCTGACTTTC. It translates to CASSSGDGLSGANVLTF.

V gene TRBV7-9 combines with J gene TRBJ2-1; 15 bases agree with TRBD2. J gave up 5 bases and V 5 bases, and 13 bases lay outside the gene matches. CDR1 SEHNR and CDR2 FQNEAQ come from the germline V gene (reference sequence). The CDR3 is 19 amino acids. CDR3 bases: TGTGCCAGCAGCCCGAGGACTAGCGGGAGGGCCCATGGGGACAATGAGCAGTTCTTC. It encodes CASSPRTSGRAHGDNEQFF.

This clone was recorded a few times. The rearrangement links TRBV9 to TRBJ1-2, with D possibly being TRBD1 (6 bases). Trimming shortened V by 0 bases and J by 11 bases, and 17 bases separated the two germline ends. This CDR3 comprises 14 residues. Per germline, CDR1 SGDLS and CDR2 YYNGEE. The CDR3 loop reads CASSVVVTGWDYTF. The CDR3 DNA sequence: TGTGCCAGCAGCGTAGTTGTGACAGGCTGGGATTACACCTTC.

The J gene is TRBJ2-5, the V gene TRBV4-1; D not resolved. Trimming removed 1 base at V and 5 bases at J, with 5 bases between. Germline values: CDR1 MGHRA, CDR2 YSYEKL. The CDR3 has 12 amino acids. The CDR3 spells CASSQAQETQYF. In DNA form, the CDR3 reads TGCGCCAGCAGCCAAGCCCAGGAGACCCAGTACTTC.

V gene TRBV10-3 combines with J gene TRBJ1-6; 9 bases align to TRBD1. Trimming took 4 bases from V and 9 from J; bases not matched to a gene: 7. The CDR3 has 15 residues. The germline gives CDR1 ENHRY, CDR2 SYGVKD. CDR3 in amino acids: CAISAQTGGGSPLHF. The CDR3 bases are TGTGCCATCAGTGCGCAGACAGGGGGAGGTTCACCCCTCCACTTT.

The sample holds a few counts of this clone. The rearrangement links TRBV10-3 to TRBJ1-1, with TRBD1 identical over 7 bases. Losses at the gene ends were 3 bases for V and 1 base for J; bases not matched to a gene: 5. The CDR3 length is 15 residues. The germline CDR1 and CDR2 sequences are ENHRY and SYGVKD. CDR3 sequence: CAISDTRQGNTEAFF. CDR3 DNA: TGTGCCATCAGTGACACGAGACAGGGGAACACTGAAGCTTTCTTT.

The chain employs TRBV5-6 and TRBJ2-1; weak D call: TRBD2 (6 bases). CDR1 is SGHDT and CDR2 is YYEEEE in the germline V gene. The ends were cut back, 4 bases at V and 9 bases at J, with 23 bases in the middle. There are 16 residues in the CDR3. CDR3 nucleotide sequence: TGTGCCAGCAGCGCCGGACATCCTAGCGAGAGAGTTGAGCAGTTCTTC. It translates to CASSAGHPSERVEQFF.

The chain combines TRBV9 with TRBJ2-2; perhaps TRBD2 as D (5 bases). The germline V gene encodes CDR1 SGDLS and CDR2 YYNGEE. The CDR3 has 18 amino acids. V was shortened by 3 bases and J by 1 base, with 19 bases between the two germline ends. DNA for the CDR3: TGTGCCAGCAGCGCCCGACTGGCGGGTGGAGTGAACACCGGGGAGCTGTTTTTT. This encodes CASSARLAGGVNTGELFF.

The chain is built from TRBV6-4 and TRBJ2-5, with TRBD2 matching 9 bases. Losses at the gene ends were 5 bases for V and 5 bases for J; bases not matched to a gene: 9. CDR3 length equals 15 residues. The germline CDR1 and CDR2 sequences are MRHNA and SNTAGT. CDR3 loop: CASSSSGGLGETQYF. The CDR3 DNA follows: TGTGCCAGCAGTAGTAGCGGGGGCCTCGGGGAGACCCAGTACTTC.

This rearrangement joins TRBV18 to TRBJ2-1, with no clear D. The V end lost 5 bases, the J end lost 6 bases, and 8 bases lay between the germline ends. Germline-derived CDR1 and CDR2 are KGHSH and LQKENI. This CDR3 region has 12 residues. DNA of the CDR3: TGTGCCAGCTCATCAAGGTTCAATGAGCAGTTCTTC. Translated: CASSSRFNEQFF.

The J gene is TRBJ2-1, the V gene TRBV6-5; 10 bases are a match to TRBD2. CDR1 is MNHEY and CDR2 is SVGAGI in the germline V gene. V dropped 2 bases and J dropped 10; count of bases not matched to a gene: 5. This CDR3 comprises 14 residues. This CDR3 is CASSYSLAGEEQFF. Here the CDR3 DNA reads TGTGCCAGCAGTTACAGTCTAGCGGGAGAAGAGCAGTTCTTC.

J is TRBJ2-1 and V is TRBV4-1, with TRBD2 matching over 10 bases. Germline loops: CDR1 MGHRA, CDR2 YSYEKL. Trimming removed 0 bases from V and 2 bases from J; junction bases left unmatched: 4. The CDR3 extends over 17 amino acids. The CDR3 reads CASSQEPSGRPYNEQFF. Here the CDR3 DNA reads TGCGCCAGCAGCCAAGAACCTAGCGGGAGACCCTACAATGAGCAGTTCTTC.

The V and J genes are TRBV9 and TRBJ2-3; D is perhaps TRBD1 or TRBD2 (6 bases each). The CDR3 totals 15 residues. Germline V gene data show CDR1 as SGDLS and CDR2 as YYNGEE. Trimming cost V 5 bases and J 9 bases, with 22 bases left between them. CDR3 protein: CASRPGGTSASTQYF. The CDR3 coding sequence is TGTGCCAGCAGACCCGGCGGGACATCGGCATCCACGCAGTATTTT.

This sequence joins TRBV5-6 and TRBJ2-5; 11 nucleotides match TRBD2. The DNA end is a closer match to TRBJ2-7, so the J assignment may be wrong. Germline V gives CDR1 SGHDT, CDR2 YYEEEE. The CDR3 loop spans 14 amino acids. The CDR3 reads CASRLAGASYEQYF. The CDR3 nucleotides are TGTGCCAGCAGACTAGCGGGGGCCTCCTACGAGCAGTACTTC.

This clone was seen more than once but under ten times. Distinct nucleotide sequences in the sample also encode this CDR3. The chain couples TRBV14 to TRBJ1-1; no reliable D call. The V and J ends lost 4 bases and 1 base respectively, with 7 bases between them. The CDR3 covers 13 residues. The germline V gene has CDR1 SGHDN and CDR2 FVKESK. Here the CDR3 reads CASSRQGNTEAFF. The DNA for the CDR3 is TGTGCCAGCAGCCGGCAAGGGAACACTGAAGCTTTCTTT.

This clone was recorded a few times. This chain connects TRBV27 to TRBJ1-1; D is possibly TRBD1 (5 bases). Trimming left V 1 base short and J 4 bases short, with 10 bases between. The V gene's germline CDR1 is MNHEY and CDR2 SMNVEV (reference sequence). The CDR3 consists of 14 residues. Written as DNA, the CDR3 is TGTGCCAGCAGTTTATTACCGGGGGGCACTGAAGCTTTCTTT. Its translation: CASSLLPGGTEAFF.

The V call is TRBV5-1, the J call TRBJ2-1; TRBD2 aligns across 10 bases. The trim removed 0 bases at V and 12 bases at J, leaving 12 bases unmatched. The CDR3 is made up of 16 amino acids. CDR1 and CDR2 (germline): SGHRS, YFSETQ. CDR3 in DNA: TGCGCCAGCAGCTTGGCCGCGATCGTAGCGGGAGGTGTGCAGTTCTTC. Protein: CASSLAAIVAGGVQFF.

The chain's CDR3 is CASRGLIPSYEQYF. In nucleotides, the CDR3 is TGTGCCAGCAGGGGACTGATCCCCTCCTACGAGCAGTACTTC. V gene TRBV6-6 combines with J gene TRBJ2-7, with a tentative D call TRBD2 (6 bases). CDR3 length: 14 residues. Germline CDR1 reads MNHNY; CDR2 reads SVGAGI (reference sequence). V was clipped by 6 bases and J by 0 bases, with 12 bases between them.

V and J are TRBV7-9 and TRBJ2-3; D gene ambiguous. The V gene lost 1 base and the J gene lost 2 bases, with 13 bases spanning the gap. The CDR3 covers 16 residues. CDR1 and CDR2 from the germline V gene are SEHNR and FQNEAQ (reference sequence). CDR3 nucleotide sequence: TGTGCCAGCAGCTTAGGTGCTAGTATTCCCACAGATACGCAGTATTTT. As protein: CASSLGASIPTDTQYF.

The chain recombines TRBV10-1 with TRBJ1-1; 7 bases map to TRBD1. The CDR3 runs 13 residues. Germline-derived CDR1 and CDR2 are WNHNN and SYGVQD (reference sequence). Unmatched junction bases numbered 11, after V lost 11 bases and J lost 5 bases. The CDR3 loop is CAPRGGPWTEAFF. The CDR3 DNA is TGCGCCCCCAGGGGGGGGCCGTGGACTGAAGCTTTCTTT.

The CDR3 DNA is TGTGCCAGCAAACCTAGCGCTATCTACGAGCAGTACTTC. Amino acids: CASKPSAIYEQYF. This chain connects TRBV6-5 to TRBJ2-7; TRBD2 is a possible D gene (6 bases). V lost 7 bases and J 3 bases, leaving 13 bases between the germline ends. Germline CDR1 is MNHEY and CDR2 is SVGAGI. The CDR3 length is 13 residues.